This entry is about one T cell receptor (beta chain). The sample belongs to a study of blood T cell repertoires in COVID-19. Study-level background: Whether acute or convalescent, the COVID-19 samples came from the United States, Italy and Spain.

Profiled with immunoSEQ multiplex PCR; TCRdb holds only in-frame clones, not every one. The sample includes about 400,000 clones, roughly 90% of them seen just once. V lost 3 bases, J lost 1 base, and 13 bases lay in between. This CDR3 has 15 residues. Germline CDR1 is DFQATT and CDR2 is SNEGSKA (reference sequence). The chain carries TRBV20-1 and TRBJ1-3, with D possibly matching TRBD1 (5 bases). This clonotype was obtained from a woman aged 25 to 39 with active or convalescent COVID-19. Sequencing used peripheral blood. DNA for the CDR3: TGCAGTGCTAGTCCGGCAGGGCCTTCTGGAAACACCATATATTTT. Translation: CSASPAGPSGNTIYF.